This record covers a single T cell receptor (beta chain). What it recognizes is unknown. This record belongs to a study of CD4 T cells in relation to SARS-CoV-2 and coronaviruses. The unexposed donors gave CD4+ T cells in 2011-2018, prior to COVID-19. The V end was cut by 5 bases, the J end by 11 bases, with 22 bases between. Germline values: CDR1 SGDLS, CDR2 YYNGEE. The CDR3 consists of 15 residues. Measured with immunoSEQ multiplex PCR; TCRdb has only the in-frame clones, and not every one. The sample records tens of thousands of clones, roughly 93% being singletons. Findings and caveats of the study: The cross-reactivity analysis covered only spike protein, not other viral proteins.

The source material was naive CD4+ T cells from PBMCs. Noted subset: naive CD4+ T cells isolated by negative enrichment. The chain is built from TRBV9 and TRBJ1-4; D is perhaps TRBD1 (6 bases). The receptor's source is a human donor in good health. CDR3 region: CASRNREREIGKLFF. Written as DNA, the CDR3 is TGTGCCAGCAGAAACAGGGAGAGGGAAATTGGGAAACTGTTTTTT.